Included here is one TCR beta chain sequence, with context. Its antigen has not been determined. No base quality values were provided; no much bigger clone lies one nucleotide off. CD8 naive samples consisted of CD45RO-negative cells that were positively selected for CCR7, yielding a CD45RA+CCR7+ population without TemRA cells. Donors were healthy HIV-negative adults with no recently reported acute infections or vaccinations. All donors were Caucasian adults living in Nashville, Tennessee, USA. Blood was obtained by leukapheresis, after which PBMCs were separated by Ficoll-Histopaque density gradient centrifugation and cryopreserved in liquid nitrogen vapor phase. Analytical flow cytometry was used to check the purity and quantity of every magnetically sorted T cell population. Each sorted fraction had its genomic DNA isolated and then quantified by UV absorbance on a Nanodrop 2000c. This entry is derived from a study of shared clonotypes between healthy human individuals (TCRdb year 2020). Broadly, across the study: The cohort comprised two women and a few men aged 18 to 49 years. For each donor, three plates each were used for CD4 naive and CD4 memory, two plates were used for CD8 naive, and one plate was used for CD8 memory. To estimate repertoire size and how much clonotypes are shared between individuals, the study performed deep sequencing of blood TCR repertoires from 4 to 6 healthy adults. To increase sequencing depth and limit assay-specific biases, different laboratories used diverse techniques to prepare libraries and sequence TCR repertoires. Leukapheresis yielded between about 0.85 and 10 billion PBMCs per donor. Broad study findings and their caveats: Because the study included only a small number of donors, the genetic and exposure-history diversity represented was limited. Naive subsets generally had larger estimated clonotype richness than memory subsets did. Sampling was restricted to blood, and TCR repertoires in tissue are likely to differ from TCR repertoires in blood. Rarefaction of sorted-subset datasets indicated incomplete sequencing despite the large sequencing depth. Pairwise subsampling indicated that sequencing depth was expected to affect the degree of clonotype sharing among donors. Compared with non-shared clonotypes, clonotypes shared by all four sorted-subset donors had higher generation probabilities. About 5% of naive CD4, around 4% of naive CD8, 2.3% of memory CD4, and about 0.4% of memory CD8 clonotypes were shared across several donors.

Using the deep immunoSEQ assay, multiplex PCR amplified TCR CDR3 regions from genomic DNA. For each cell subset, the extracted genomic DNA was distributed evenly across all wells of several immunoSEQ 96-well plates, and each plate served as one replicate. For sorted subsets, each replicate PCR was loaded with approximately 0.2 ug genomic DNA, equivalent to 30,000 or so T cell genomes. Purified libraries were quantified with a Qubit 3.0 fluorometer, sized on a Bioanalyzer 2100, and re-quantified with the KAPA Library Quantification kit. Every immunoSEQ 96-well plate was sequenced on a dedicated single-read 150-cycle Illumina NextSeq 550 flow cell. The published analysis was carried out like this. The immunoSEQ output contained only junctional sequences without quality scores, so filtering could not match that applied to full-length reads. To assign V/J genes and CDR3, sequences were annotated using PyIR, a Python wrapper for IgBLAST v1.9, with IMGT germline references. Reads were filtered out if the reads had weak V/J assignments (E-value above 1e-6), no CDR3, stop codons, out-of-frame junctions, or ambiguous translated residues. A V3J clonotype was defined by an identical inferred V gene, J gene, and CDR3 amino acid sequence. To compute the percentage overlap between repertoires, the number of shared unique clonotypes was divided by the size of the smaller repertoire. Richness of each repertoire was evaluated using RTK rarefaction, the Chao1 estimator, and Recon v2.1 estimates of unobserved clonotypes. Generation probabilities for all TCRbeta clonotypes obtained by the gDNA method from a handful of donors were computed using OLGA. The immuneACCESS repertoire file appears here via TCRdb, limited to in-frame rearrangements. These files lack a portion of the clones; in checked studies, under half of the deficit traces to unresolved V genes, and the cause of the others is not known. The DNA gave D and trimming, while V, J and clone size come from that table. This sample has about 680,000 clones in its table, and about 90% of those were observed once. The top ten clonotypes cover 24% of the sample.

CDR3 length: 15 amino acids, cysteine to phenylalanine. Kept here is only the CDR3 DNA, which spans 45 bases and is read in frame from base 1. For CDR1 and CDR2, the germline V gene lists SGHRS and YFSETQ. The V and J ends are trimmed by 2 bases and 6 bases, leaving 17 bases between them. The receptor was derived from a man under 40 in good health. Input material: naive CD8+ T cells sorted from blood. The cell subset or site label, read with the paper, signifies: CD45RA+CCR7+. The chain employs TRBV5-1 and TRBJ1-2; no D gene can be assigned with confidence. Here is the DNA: TGCGCCAGCAGCTTCTCGGCCGACTTCCCCCATGGCTACACCTTC. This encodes CASSFSADFPHGYTF.